This T cell receptor (beta chain) was sequenced during a study of CXCR3-negative and CXCR3-positive naive CD8 T cells. Points from the study as a whole: Diversity was high in both naive subsets and much lower in memory cells.

Through 5' RACE with UMI labels, the TRB cDNA libraries were prepared. No DNA is given; TCRdb re-called the 5' RACE reads and lists each CDR3 protein once. This sample's clone table lists tens of thousands of distinct CDR3 sequences. The CDR3 is made up of 15 amino acids. The germline V gene has CDR1 SGHTA and CDR2 FQGTGA. As concerns this clonotype: Its antigen is unidentified.

The chain uses TRBV7-3 and TRBJ2-3; TCRdb reports TRBD2, a call that lacks DNA to check it against. The sequenced material came from memory CD8+ T cells from blood. The TCR sequence derives from a human donor in good health. Some clones in this sample may be carry-over from other donors' samples. The CDR3 is CASSLSGSARDTQYF.